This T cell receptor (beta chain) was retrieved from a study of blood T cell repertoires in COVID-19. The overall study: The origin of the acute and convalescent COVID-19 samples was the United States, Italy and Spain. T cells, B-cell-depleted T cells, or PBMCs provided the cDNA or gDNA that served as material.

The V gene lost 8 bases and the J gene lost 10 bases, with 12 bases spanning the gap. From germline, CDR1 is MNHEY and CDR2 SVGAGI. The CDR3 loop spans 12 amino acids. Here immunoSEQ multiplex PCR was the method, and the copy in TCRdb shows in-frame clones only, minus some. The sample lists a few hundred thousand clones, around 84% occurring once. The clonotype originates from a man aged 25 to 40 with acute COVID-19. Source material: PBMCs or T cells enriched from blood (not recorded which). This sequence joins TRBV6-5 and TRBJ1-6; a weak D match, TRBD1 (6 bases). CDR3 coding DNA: TGTGCCAGCGACCCTGGGGGCTCACCCCTCCACTTT. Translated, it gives CASDPGGSPLHF.